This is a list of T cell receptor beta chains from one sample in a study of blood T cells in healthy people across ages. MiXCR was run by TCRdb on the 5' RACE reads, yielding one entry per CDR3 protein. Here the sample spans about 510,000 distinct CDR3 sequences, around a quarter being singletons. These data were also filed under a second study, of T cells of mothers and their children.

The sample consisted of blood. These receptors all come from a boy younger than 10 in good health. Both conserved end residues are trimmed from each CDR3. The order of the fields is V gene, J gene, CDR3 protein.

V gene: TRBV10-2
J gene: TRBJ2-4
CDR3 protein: ASTSSGGAYIQY

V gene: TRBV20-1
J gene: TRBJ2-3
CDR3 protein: SAKDPRLAGTYTDTQY

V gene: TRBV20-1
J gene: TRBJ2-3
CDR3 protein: SLLAGYDTDTQY

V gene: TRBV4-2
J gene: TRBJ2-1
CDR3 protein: ASSGVGSYNEQF

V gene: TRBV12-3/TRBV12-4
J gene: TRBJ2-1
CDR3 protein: ASGHYNEQF

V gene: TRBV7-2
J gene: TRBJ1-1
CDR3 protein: ASSSFLNTEAF

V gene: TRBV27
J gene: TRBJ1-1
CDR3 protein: ASSDQTLPNTEAF

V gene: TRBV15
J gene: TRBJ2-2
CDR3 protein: ATSRGLTPTGELF

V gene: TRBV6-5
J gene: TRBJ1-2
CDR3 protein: ASSYTSTANYGYT

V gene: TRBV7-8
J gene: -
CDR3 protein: ASSLVLADSSYEQY

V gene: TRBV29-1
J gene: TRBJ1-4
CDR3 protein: SVEAEGGEKLF

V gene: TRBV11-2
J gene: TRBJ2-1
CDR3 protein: ASGTQFYNEQF

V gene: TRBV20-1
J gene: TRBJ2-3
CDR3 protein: SARRGLADYTQY

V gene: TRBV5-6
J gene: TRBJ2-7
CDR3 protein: ASRGQADYEQY

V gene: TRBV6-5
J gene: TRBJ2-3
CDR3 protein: ASRLRDRQY

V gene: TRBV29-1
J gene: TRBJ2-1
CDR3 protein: SVEDWLAGGGSYNEQF

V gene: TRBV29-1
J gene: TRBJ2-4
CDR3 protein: HRSPKNIQY

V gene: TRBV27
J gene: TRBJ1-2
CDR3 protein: ASSSAWGDGYT

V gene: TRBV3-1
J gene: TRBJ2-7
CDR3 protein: VSSQKSRGDYEQY

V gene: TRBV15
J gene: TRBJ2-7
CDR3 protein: ATSSRTGDFYEQY

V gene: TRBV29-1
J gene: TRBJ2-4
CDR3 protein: SVLGTSQNIQY

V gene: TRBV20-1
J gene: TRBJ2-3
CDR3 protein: SARGWVAGTADTQY

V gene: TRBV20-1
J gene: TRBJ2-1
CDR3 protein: SAQAAESSYNEQF

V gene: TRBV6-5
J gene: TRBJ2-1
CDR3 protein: ASSPTQGSYNEQF

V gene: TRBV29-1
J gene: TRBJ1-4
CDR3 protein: SVETPTNEKLF

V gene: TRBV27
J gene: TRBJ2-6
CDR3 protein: ASSFLFSGTEFSSGANVLT

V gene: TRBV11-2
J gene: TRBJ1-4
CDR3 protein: ASSLEGTTNEKLF

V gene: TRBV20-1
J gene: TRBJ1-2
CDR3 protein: GPRDRSSYT

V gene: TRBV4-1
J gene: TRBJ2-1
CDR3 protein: ASSQGAELGYNEQF

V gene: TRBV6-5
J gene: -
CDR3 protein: ASSYGGDSNEQF

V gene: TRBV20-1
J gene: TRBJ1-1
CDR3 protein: SASQTGWLNTEAF

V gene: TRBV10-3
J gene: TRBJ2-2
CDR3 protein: AISDITGETGELF

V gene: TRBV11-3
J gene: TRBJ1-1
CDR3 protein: ASSLPMGGFDTEAF

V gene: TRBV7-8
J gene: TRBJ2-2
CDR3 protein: ASSRTSGNTGELF

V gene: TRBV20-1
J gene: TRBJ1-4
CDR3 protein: SAIRGATNEKLF

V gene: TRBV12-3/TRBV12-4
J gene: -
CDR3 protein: ASALGGLAPYEQY

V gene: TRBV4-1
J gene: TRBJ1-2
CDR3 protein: ASGRIGQGEFVVGGYT

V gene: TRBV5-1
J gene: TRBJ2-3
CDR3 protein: ASSARGLVRTDTQY

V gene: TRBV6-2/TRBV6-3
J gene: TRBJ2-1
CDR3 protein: ASSYFEGRGSGALSYNEQF

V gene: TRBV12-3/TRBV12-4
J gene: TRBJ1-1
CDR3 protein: ASSDLGSGSYEAF